This T cell receptor beta chain originates from a study of cytomegalovirus exposure and HLA in healthy donors. The PCR contained 60 Vbeta and 13 Jbeta primers. TCRdb's table, derived via immunoSEQ multiplex PCR, lists solely in-frame clones and lacks some. The repertoire holds about 110,000 clones, with around three quarters as singletons. With regard to this clone: The junction differs from germline at one of its ends, possibly a read error.

Germline CDR1 LNHDA, CDR2 SQIVND (reference sequence). The CDR3 runs 15 residues. This sequence joins TRBV19 and TRBJ2-3, with TRBD2 matching over 8 bases. The origin of this receptor is a woman aged 45-65 years in good health and CMV-seropositive. Sequencing was carried out using PBMCs. CDR3 bases: TGTGCCAGTAGTATGGCCAGCGGGAGCAGAGATACGCAGTATTTT. Residues: CASSMASGSRDTQYF.